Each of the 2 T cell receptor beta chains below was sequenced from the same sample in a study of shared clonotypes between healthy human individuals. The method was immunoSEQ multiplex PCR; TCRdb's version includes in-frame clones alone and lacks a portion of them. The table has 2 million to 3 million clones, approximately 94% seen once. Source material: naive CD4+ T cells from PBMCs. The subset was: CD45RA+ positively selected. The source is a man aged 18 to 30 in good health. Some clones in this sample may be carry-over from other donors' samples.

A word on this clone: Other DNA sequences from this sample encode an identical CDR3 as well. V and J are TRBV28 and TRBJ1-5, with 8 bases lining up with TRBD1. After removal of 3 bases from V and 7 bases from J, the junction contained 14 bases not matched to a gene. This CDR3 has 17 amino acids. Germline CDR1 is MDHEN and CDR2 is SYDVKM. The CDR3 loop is CASSFNGRTGNNQPQHF. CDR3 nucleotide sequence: TGTGCCAGCAGTTTTAATGGTCGGACAGGGAACAACCAGCCCCAGCATTTT.

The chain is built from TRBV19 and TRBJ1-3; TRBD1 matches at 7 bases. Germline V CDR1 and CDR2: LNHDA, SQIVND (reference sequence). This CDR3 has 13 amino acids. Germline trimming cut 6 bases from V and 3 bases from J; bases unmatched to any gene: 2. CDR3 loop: CASRAGGGNTIYF. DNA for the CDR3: TGTGCCAGTAGGGCAGGGGGTGGAAACACCATATATTTT.